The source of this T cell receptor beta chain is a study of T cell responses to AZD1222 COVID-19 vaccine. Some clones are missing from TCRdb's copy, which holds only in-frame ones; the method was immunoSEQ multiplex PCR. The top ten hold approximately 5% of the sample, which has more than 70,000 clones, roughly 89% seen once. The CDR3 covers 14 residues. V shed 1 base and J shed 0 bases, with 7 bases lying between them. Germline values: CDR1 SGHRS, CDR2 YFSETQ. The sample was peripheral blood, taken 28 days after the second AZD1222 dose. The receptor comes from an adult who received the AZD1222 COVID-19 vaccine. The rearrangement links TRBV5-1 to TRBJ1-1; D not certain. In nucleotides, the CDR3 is TGCGCCAGCAGCTTGCAAGACATGAACACTGAAGCTTTCTTT. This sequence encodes CASSLQDMNTEAFF. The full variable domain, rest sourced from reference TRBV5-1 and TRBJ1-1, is KAGVTQTPRYLIKTRGQQVTLSCSPISGHRSVSWYQQTPGQGLQFLFEYFSETQRNKGNFPGRFSGRQFSNSRSEMNVSTLELGDSALYLCASSLQDMNTEAFFGQGTRLTVV.